This TCR beta chain came from a study of T-cell memory formation after mild COVID-19. Study-wide context: The TCR clusters were mostly specific to one donor. The study's findings and limits: Prior to infection, memory already included some responding clones, suggesting cross-reactive memory joined.

Germline CDR1 and CDR2: SGHTA and FQGNSA. This CDR3 spans 13 amino acids. V was pared by 4 bases and J by 1 base, with 7 bases between. This clonotype was recorded many times. As yet, its antigen is unknown. TCRdb reanalysed the 5' RACE reads using MiXCR and keeps one entry per CDR3 protein. This sample carries about 410,000 distinct CDR3 sequences, over 15% of them seen once, and the ten largest clones take approximately 21%. The receptor comes from a man between 18 and 35 years old who had mild COVID-19 (a few samples of this study predate the infection). Cell type and time point are not known. Sequenced: PBMCs or a T cell subset sorted from them (not recorded which). J is TRBJ2-5 and V is TRBV7-2; D ambiguous. CDR3 protein: CASSSPPQETQYF. In DNA, the CDR3 is TGTGCCAGCAGCTCTCCACCCCAAGAGACCCAGTACTTC.